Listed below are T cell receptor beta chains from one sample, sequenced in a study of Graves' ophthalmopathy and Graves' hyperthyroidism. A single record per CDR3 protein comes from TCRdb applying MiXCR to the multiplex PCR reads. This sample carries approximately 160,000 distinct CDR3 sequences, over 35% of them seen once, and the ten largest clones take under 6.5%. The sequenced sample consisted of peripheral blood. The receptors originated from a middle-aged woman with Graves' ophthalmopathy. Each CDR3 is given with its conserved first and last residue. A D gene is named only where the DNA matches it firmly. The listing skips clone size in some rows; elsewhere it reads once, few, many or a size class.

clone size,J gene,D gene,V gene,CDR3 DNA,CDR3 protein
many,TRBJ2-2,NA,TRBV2,TGTGCCAGCACGATGGGAAACACCGGGGAGCTGTTTTTT,CASTMGNTGELFF
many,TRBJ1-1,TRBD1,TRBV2,TGTGCCAGCAGTGAGGACAGGGTAGGGACTGAAGCTTTCTTT,CASSEDRVGTEAFF
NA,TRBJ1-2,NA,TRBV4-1,TGCGCCAGCAGCCAAGATAGGTCTATCGCCCACTATGGCTACACCTTC,CASSQDRSIAHYGYTF
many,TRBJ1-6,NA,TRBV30,TGTGCCTGGAGTGTGGACTTATATAATTCACCCCTCCACTTT,CAWSVDLYNSPLHF
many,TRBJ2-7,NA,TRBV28,TGTGCCAGCAGTCCAGGGGCCTACGAGCAGTACTTC,CASSPGAYEQYF
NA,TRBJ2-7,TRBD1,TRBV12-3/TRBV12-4,TGTGCCAGCAGGCCCGGGACAGACTCCGAGCAGTACTTC,CASRPGTDSEQYF
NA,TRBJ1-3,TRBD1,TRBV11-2,TGTGCCAGCAGCTTGGGGGGACAGGGAATCTCTGGAAACACCATATATTTT,CASSLGGQGISGNTIYF
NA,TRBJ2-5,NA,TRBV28,TGTGGCAGAGGGTTTGGAGAGACCCAGTACTTC,CGRGFGETQYF
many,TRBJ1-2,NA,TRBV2,TGTGCCAGCACCTATATCGGGGGCGAAGCCCATGGCTACACCTTC,CASTYIGGEAHGYTF
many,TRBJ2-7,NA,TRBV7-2,TGTGCCAGCAGCTTAGCGGAGGCCTACGAGCAGTACTTC,CASSLAEAYEQYF
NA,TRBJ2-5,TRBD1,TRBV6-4,TGTGCCAGCGCCCCGGACAGGGCTGGGATAGAGACCCAGTACTTC,CASAPDRAGIETQYF
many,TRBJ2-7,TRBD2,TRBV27,TGTGCCACCCGCGGGGGTACCTACGAGCAGTACTTC,CATRGGTYEQYF
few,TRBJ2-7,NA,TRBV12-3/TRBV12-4,TGTGCCAGTTCGACGGGAGACGCCTACGAGCAGTACTTC,CASSTGDAYEQYF
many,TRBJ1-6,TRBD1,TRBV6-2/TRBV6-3,TGTGCCAGCAGTTACTCGAGACAGGGCGATTCACCCCTCCACTTT,CASSYSRQGDSPLHF
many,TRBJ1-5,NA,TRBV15,TGTGCCACCAGCAGAGATCTTGGGGTTCAGCCCCAGCATTTT,CATSRDLGVQPQHF
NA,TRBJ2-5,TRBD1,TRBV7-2,TGTGCCAGCAGCTATACCGGGACAGGGGGAGGAGAGACCCAGTACTTC,CASSYTGTGGGETQYF
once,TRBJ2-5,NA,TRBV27,TGTGCCAGCAGTTTATCCGGACGAGAGACCCAGTACTTC,CASSLSGRETQYF
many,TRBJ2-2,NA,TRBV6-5,TGTGCCAGCAGGAGTCTGTACACCGGGGAGCTGTTTTTT,CASRSLYTGELFF
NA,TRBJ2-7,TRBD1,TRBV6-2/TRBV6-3,TGTGCCAGCAGTTACCCGGCCCGGGACAGGGTCACCTACGAGCAGTACTTC,CASSYPARDRVTYEQYF
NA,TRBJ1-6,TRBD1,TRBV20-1,TGCAGTGCTTTGAAAGGGGGCGGTAATTCACCCCTCCACTTT,CSALKGGGNSPLHF
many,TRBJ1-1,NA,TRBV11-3,TGTGCCAGCACCGCGCTTGGCCGCGCTTTCTTT,CASTALGRAFF
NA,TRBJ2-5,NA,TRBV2,TGTGCCAGCAGGACCCAGGCATACCAAGAGACCCAGTACTTC,CASRTQAYQETQYF
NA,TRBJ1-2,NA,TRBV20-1,TGCAGTGCTAGAGTGAGGGACGGCTACACCTTC,CSARVRDGYTF
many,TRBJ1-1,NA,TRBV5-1,TGCGCCAGCAGCTTGGTTGGCAGCTTCAACACTGAAGCTTTCTTT,CASSLVGSFNTEAFF
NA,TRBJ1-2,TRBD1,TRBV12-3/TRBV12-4,TGTGCCAGCAGTTTAACCGGGACAGAGAAAGCCACCTTC,CASSLTGTEKATF
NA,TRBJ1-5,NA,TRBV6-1,TGTGCCAGCAGTGGAGGGGTTAGCAATCAGCCCCAGCATTTT,CASSGGVSNQPQHF
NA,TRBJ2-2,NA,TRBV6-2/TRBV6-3,TGTGCCAGCAGCCCCACGTGGGAAGGAAGCGGGGAGCTGTTTTTT,CASSPTWEGSGELFF
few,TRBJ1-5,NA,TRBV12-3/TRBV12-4,TGTGCCAGCAGTTTGATCGGTAGCAATCAGCCCCAGCATTTT,CASSLIGSNQPQHF
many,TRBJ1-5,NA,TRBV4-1,TGCGCCAGCAGCCAAGAGGGGGGCAGGGTGGTGGTTCAGCCCCAGCATTTT,CASSQEGGRVVVQPQHF
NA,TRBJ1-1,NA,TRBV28,TGTGCCAGCAGTCCCCCCCGATTGAGACCAATGAACACTGAAGCTTTCTTT,CASSPPRLRPMNTEAFF
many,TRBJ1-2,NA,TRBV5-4,TGTGCCAGCTCCCGAGGGGAGAACTATGGCTACACCTTC,CASSRGENYGYTF
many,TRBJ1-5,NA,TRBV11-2,TGTGCCAGCAGCTTAGTAGCAGGGGACAATCAGCCCCAGCATTTT,CASSLVAGDNQPQHF
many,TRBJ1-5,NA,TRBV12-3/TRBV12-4,TGTGCCAGCAGTTTTGTCCCGGAGCCCCAGCATTTT,CASSFVPEPQHF
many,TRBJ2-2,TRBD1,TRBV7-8,TGTGCCAGCAGCGCAAGACAGGGTTTAAGTCCCGGGGAGCTGTTTTTT,CASSARQGLSPGELFF
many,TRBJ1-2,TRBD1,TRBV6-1,TGTGCCAGCAGTGAACAGGGACAGGGCGATTACACCTTC,CASSEQGQGDYTF
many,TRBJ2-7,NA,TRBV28,TGTGCCAGCGCGGCGGGGTCGGGGAGCTCCTACGAGCAGTACTTC,CASAAGSGSSYEQYF
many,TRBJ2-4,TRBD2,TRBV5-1,TGCGCCAGCAGCTCGGGACTAGCGGTAGCCGTTCAGTACTTC,CASSSGLAVAVQYF
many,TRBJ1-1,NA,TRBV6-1,TGTGCCAGCAGTGAATTGGGGGAGGGCACTGAAGCTTTCTTT,CASSELGEGTEAFF
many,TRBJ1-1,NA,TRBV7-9,TGTGCCAGCAGCCACACCAAGAACACTGAAGCTTTCTTT,CASSHTKNTEAFF
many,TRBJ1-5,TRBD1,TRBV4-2,TGTGCCAGCAGCCAAGGCCGGGACAGAAATCAACAGCCCCAGCATTTT,CASSQGRDRNQQPQHF
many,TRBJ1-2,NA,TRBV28,TGTGCCAGCAGTCAGCAGGGTTATGGCTACACCTTC,CASSQQGYGYTF
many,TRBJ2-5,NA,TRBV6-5,TGTGCCAGCAGTTACGGGGGGCGAGAGACCCAGTACTTC,CASSYGGRETQYF
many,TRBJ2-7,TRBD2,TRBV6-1,TGTGCCAGCAGTGCCAGGACTAGCGAGATCCACGAGCAGTACTTC,CASSARTSEIHEQYF
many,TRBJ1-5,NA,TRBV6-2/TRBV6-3,TGTGCCAGCAGTTACCCCAGGGCTAGGAATCAGCCCCAGCATTTT,CASSYPRARNQPQHF
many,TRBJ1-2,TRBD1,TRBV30,TGTGCACATCACAGGGGCGTTATCTATGGCTACACCTTC,CAHHRGVIYGYTF
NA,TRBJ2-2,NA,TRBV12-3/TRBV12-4,TGTGCCAGCAGTGCGGTTTCTCCGAACACCGGGGAGCTGTTTTTT,CASSAVSPNTGELFF
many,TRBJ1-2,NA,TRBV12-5,TGTGCTAGTGGTTTGGGCGCCGGGACACATGGCTACACCTTC,CASGLGAGTHGYTF
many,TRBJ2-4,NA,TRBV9,TGTGCCAGCAGCGGGCTTATGAACATTCAGTACTTC,CASSGLMNIQYF
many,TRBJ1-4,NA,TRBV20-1,TGCAGTGCTAGGAAGTTTGGGGCAGGGACTAATGAAAAACTGTTTTTT,CSARKFGAGTNEKLFF
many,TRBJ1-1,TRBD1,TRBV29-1,TGCAGCGTAGGAGGGGGCTCGTTAACTGAAGCTTTCTTT,CSVGGGSLTEAFF
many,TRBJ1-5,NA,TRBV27,TGTGCCAGCAGTTTTCAGGGGTTAGAGCCCCAGCATTTT,CASSFQGLEPQHF
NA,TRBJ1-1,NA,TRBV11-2,TGTGCCAGCAGTCCTCTTTACAGGGCGGCGGCTGAAGCTTTCTTT,CASSPLYRAAAEAFF
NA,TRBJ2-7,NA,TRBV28,TGTGCCAGCAGTTTATACCGGTACTCCTACGAGCAGTACTTC,CASSLYRYSYEQYF
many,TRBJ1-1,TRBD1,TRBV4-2,TGTGCCAGCAGCCAAGATGTTAGACAGGGGGACACTGAAGCTTTCTTT,CASSQDVRQGDTEAFF
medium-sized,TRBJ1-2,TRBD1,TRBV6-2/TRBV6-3,TGTGCCAGCAGTTACTCGATCCCAGGACAGGGGAATGGCTACACCTTC,CASSYSIPGQGNGYTF
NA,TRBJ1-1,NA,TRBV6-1,TGTGCCAGCAGTATTCAATCGAACACTGAAGCTTTCTTT,CASSIQSNTEAFF